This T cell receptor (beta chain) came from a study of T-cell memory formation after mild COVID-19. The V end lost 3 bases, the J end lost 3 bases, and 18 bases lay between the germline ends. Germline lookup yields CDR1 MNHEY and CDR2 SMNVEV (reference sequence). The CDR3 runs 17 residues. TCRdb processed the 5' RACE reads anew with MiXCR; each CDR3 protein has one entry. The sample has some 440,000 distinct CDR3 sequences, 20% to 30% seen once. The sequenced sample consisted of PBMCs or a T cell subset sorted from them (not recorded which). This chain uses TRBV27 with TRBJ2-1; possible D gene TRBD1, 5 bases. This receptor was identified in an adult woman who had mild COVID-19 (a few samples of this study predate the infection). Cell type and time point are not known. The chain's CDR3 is CASSFRRPARDYNEQFF. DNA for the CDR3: TGTGCCAGCAGTTTCCGGAGACCGGCCAGGGACTACAATGAGCAGTTCTTC.